This T cell receptor (beta chain) derives from a study of breast tumors, draining lymph nodes, adjacent tissues. From the multiplex PCR reads, TCRdb called clonotypes with MiXCR, one entry per CDR3 protein. Of fewer than 140,000 distinct CDR3 sequences detected, more than 30% appear once; the ten largest clones hold 4.5% to 7%. Points on this clonotype: Antigen specificity is unknown.

V lost 4 bases to trimming and J lost 2 bases; unmatched junction nucleotides: 4. The CDR3 is 17 residues long. Findings and limits, study-wide: Luminal-like breast cancer showed significantly higher tumor–nontumor repertoire similarity than basal-like. Data fit most tumor T cells coming from lymph node, expanding in tumor. Tumor T cell lymph node origin was a supported hypothesis, not proven.

The lymph nodes were axillary draining lymph nodes from breast cancer patients. The sequenced sample was axillary lymph node tissue. The clonotype originates from a female donor with breast cancer. Some clones in this sample may be carry-over from other donors' samples. The rearrangement links TRBV12-3 or TRBV12-4 to TRBJ2-2; TRBD2 matches 13 bases. CDR3 DNA sequence: TGTGCCAGCAGTTATGGGACTAGCGGGATCAACACCGGGGAGCTGTTTTTT. Protein sequence: CASSYGTSGINTGELFF.